This entry lists 5 T cell receptor beta chains sequenced from one sample in a study of blood T cell repertoires in COVID-19. Produced via immunoSEQ multiplex PCR; TCRdb's table is partial and in-frame only. The sample holds roughly 200,000 clones; roughly nine tenths are singletons and the top ten take about 2.1%. The sequencing input was PBMCs or T cells enriched from blood (not recorded which). Receptor source: a woman aged 40 to 50 with acute COVID-19.

The V gene is TRBV28, the J gene TRBJ2-7; D may be TRBD2 (5 bases). Germline-derived CDR1 and CDR2 are MDHEN and SYDVKM. This CDR3 spans 16 amino acids. V lost 7 bases, J lost 0 bases, and 19 bases lay in between. The CDR3, as DNA: TGTGCCAGCACCGTAGGAGGAGGCGGCAACTCCTACGAGCAGTACTTC. Protein sequence: CASTVGGGGNSYEQYF.

This clone has more than one count but fewer than ten. V is TRBV6-1 and J is TRBJ2-3, with D perhaps matching TRBD2 (6 bases). The germline gives CDR1 MNHNS, CDR2 SASEGT. This CDR3 is built from 20 residues. V lost 4 bases and J lost 1, with 27 bases in between. This CDR3 is CASSGQRAQGGFRGTDTQYF. The CDR3 DNA reads as TGTGCCAGCAGTGGCCAGCGGGCGCAGGGTGGGTTTCGCGGCACAGATACGCAGTATTTT.

The V call is TRBV3-1 (or the pseudogene TRBV3-2), the J call TRBJ1-3; D is undetermined. V lost 1 base and J 0 bases, leaving 13 bases between the germline ends. CDR3 length equals 17 residues. Germline CDR1 is LGHDT and CDR2 is YNNKEL (reference sequence). CDR3 bases: TGTGCCAGCAGCCAAGGGGCCCCTCAGAGCTCTGGAAACACCATATATTTT. Translation gives CASSQGAPQSSGNTIYF.

The DNA for the CDR3 is TGTGCCAGCAGCCAAGATTACTTTACTGAAGCTTTCTTT. Protein: CASSQDYFTEAFF. This chain joins TRBV3-1 (or the pseudogene TRBV3-2) and TRBJ1-1; D is unclear. In germline, CDR1 is LGHDT, CDR2 YNNKEL (reference sequence). This CDR3 region has 13 residues. Trimming shortened V by 0 bases and J by 5 bases, and 7 bases separated the two germline ends.

The chain employs TRBV11-1 and TRBJ1-2; 7 nucleotides match TRBD1. The CDR3 length is 13 residues. Germline-derived CDR1 and CDR2 are SGHAT and FQDESV (reference sequence). J gave up 5 bases and V 5 bases, and 5 bases lay outside the gene matches. The CDR3 nucleotides are TGTGCCAGCAGCCGGGACAGCTTTTATGGCTACACCTTC. Protein: CASSRDSFYGYTF. The full variable domain, rest sourced from reference TRBV11-1 and TRBJ1-2, is EAEVAQSPRYKITEKSQAVAFWCDPISGHATLYWYRQILGQGPELLVQFQDESVVDDSQLPKDRFSAERLKGVDSTLKIQPAELGDSAMYLCASSRDSFYGYTFGSGTRLTVV.